A selection of T cell receptor beta chains follows, all from one sample in a study of cytomegalovirus exposure and HLA in healthy donors. Only in-frame clones appear in the TCRdb table, and some are missing; sequencing was by immunoSEQ multiplex PCR. Here the sample spans about 280,000 clones, roughly 89% being singletons. Sequenced material: PBMCs. The source is a woman aged 18-30 years in good health and CMV-seronegative. Both conserved end residues are part of each CDR3. The order of the fields is V gene, clone size, D gene, J gene, CDR3 DNA, CDR3 protein. D genes are given only for firm matches. A row's size may be missing; if present it is once, few, many or a size class.

v_call: TRBV11-3
clone_size: .
d_call: TRBD2
j_call: TRBJ2-1
cdr3_nt: TGTGCCAGCAGCTTACAGCGGGGGGGCCCCGAGGAGCAGTTCTTC
cdr3_aa: CASSLQRGGPEEQFF

v_call: TRBV5-1
clone_size: once
d_call: .
j_call: TRBJ2-3
cdr3_nt: TGCGCCAGCAGCTTCGCAGGTGTGGTCGATACGCAGTATTTT
cdr3_aa: CASSFAGVVDTQYF

v_call: TRBV14
clone_size: .
d_call: .
j_call: TRBJ1-1
cdr3_nt: TGTGCCAGCAGCCAACCCGTAGACAGGCTAAACACTGAAGCTTTCTTT
cdr3_aa: CASSQPVDRLNTEAFF

v_call: TRBV11-2
clone_size: .
d_call: TRBD1
j_call: TRBJ1-6
cdr3_nt: TGTGCCAGCAGCTTAGAGGGCAGGGGGAGTGGATCACCCCTCCACTTT
cdr3_aa: CASSLEGRGSGSPLHF

v_call: TRBV30
clone_size: once
d_call: TRBD1
j_call: TRBJ1-6
cdr3_nt: TGTGCCTGGAGTGGCCCCGCCCTGACAGGGTCGAATTCACCCCTCCACTTT
cdr3_aa: CAWSGPALTGSNSPLHF

v_call: TRBV6-5
clone_size: .
d_call: .
j_call: TRBJ2-1
cdr3_nt: TGTGCCAGCAGTTACGGGGGCGCGGGTAATGAGCAGTTCTTC
cdr3_aa: CASSYGGAGNEQFF

v_call: TRBV29-1
clone_size: .
d_call: .
j_call: TRBJ2-7
cdr3_nt: TGCAGCGTTGAAGACAGGGCCTACGAGCAGTACTTC
cdr3_aa: CSVEDRAYEQYF

v_call: TRBV27
clone_size: .
d_call: TRBD1
j_call: TRBJ2-2
cdr3_nt: TGTGCCAGCGCTTGGGGACAGGGGTACACCGGGGAGCTGTTTTTT
cdr3_aa: CASAWGQGYTGELFF

v_call: TRBV29-1
clone_size: .
d_call: TRBD2
j_call: TRBJ2-7
cdr3_nt: TGCAGCGTTGAAAAGCGGGGTGATACGTCCTACGAGCAGTACTTC
cdr3_aa: CSVEKRGDTSYEQYF

v_call: TRBV7-3
clone_size: once
d_call: .
j_call: TRBJ1-3
cdr3_nt: TGTGCCAGCAGCCTCGGGTTGGGAAACACCATATATTTT
cdr3_aa: CASSLGLGNTIYF

v_call: TRBV4-2
clone_size: .
d_call: TRBD2
j_call: TRBJ2-7
cdr3_nt: TGTGCCAGCAGCCCAATGTCTTACGGGGGGGCAGGACAGTACTTC
cdr3_aa: CASSPMSYGGAGQYF

v_call: TRBV4-1
clone_size: .
d_call: .
j_call: TRBJ2-5
cdr3_nt: TGCGCCAGCAGCCAAGATAGTCCCATCCAGGGGACCCAGTACTTC
cdr3_aa: CASSQDSPIQGTQYF

v_call: TRBV7-2
clone_size: .
d_call: .
j_call: TRBJ1-1
cdr3_nt: TGTGCCAGCAGCTTTAATTCAGGGGTGGACACTGAAGCTTTCTTT
cdr3_aa: CASSFNSGVDTEAFF

v_call: TRBV4-1
clone_size: .
d_call: .
j_call: TRBJ2-5
cdr3_nt: TGCGCCAGCAGCCTGACATGGGGGGGGCGGGCGAGCCAAGAGACCCAGTACTTC
cdr3_aa: CASSLTWGGRASQETQYF

v_call: TRBV7-6
clone_size: .
d_call: TRBD1
j_call: TRBJ2-7
cdr3_nt: TGTGCCAGCAGCTTAGCCAACAGGGGGCAGGACGAGCAGTACTTC
cdr3_aa: CASSLANRGQDEQYF

v_call: TRBV2
clone_size: .
d_call: .
j_call: TRBJ1-3
cdr3_nt: TGTGCCAGCAGTGAAGATTTAGATTATTTAAACACCATATATTTT
cdr3_aa: CASSEDLDYLNTIYF

v_call: TRBV5-6
clone_size: .
d_call: .
j_call: TRBJ1-6
cdr3_nt: TGTGCCAGCAGCCTAGGGCAGGGCAGAAATTCACCCCTCCACTTT
cdr3_aa: CASSLGQGRNSPLHF

v_call: TRBV6-5
clone_size: .
d_call: .
j_call: TRBJ1-1
cdr3_nt: TGTGCCAGCAGTTATGTGCAGGCTATGACTGAAGCTTTCTTT
cdr3_aa: CASSYVQAMTEAFF

v_call: TRBV5-6
clone_size: .
d_call: .
j_call: TRBJ1-1
cdr3_nt: TGTGCCAGCAGCTTGGGGGGCGGCACTGAAGCTTTCTTT
cdr3_aa: CASSLGGGTEAFF

v_call: TRBV9
clone_size: few
d_call: TRBD2
j_call: TRBJ2-1
cdr3_nt: TGTGCCAGCAGCGTAGCCCTGGGCGGGAGCTCCTACAATGAGCAGTTCTTC
cdr3_aa: CASSVALGGSSYNEQFF

v_call: TRBV2
clone_size: once
d_call: TRBD2
j_call: TRBJ2-1
cdr3_nt: TGTGCCAGCAGTGAATCGACTAGCGGGGACCGAAAATACGGCTACAATGAGCAGTTCTTC
cdr3_aa: CASSESTSGDRKYGYNEQFF

v_call: TRBV7-3
clone_size: .
d_call: .
j_call: TRBJ1-2
cdr3_nt: TGTGCCAGCAGCCCTGGGGCAGCCTATGGCTACACCTTC
cdr3_aa: CASSPGAAYGYTF

v_call: TRBV6-5
clone_size: .
d_call: TRBD1
j_call: TRBJ1-1
cdr3_nt: TGTGCCAGCAGTGGAGGACAGGGTAACACTGAAGCTTTCTTT
cdr3_aa: CASSGGQGNTEAFF

v_call: TRBV14
clone_size: .
d_call: .
j_call: TRBJ2-3
cdr3_nt: TGTGCCAGCAGCCCGGCATTCGTGGGGCAGGCTCTTAACACAGATACGCAGTATTTT
cdr3_aa: CASSPAFVGQALNTDTQYF

v_call: TRBV30
clone_size: .
d_call: .
j_call: TRBJ2-2
cdr3_nt: TGTGCCAATTTCACCAGACAGGTTTTGCGGCGGCCCCGAGCAAACACCGGGGAGCTGTTTTTT
cdr3_aa: CANFTRQVLRRPRANTGELFF

v_call: TRBV28
clone_size: .
d_call: TRBD1
j_call: TRBJ1-2
cdr3_nt: TGTGCCTGCACGGGGACAGGGCCTAATAGGGATGGCTACACCTTC
cdr3_aa: CACTGTGPNRDGYTF

v_call: TRBV9
clone_size: once
d_call: .
j_call: TRBJ2-7
cdr3_nt: TGTGCCAGCAGTCCCGCTTTAGTGGAGGGGCACGAGCAGTACTTC
cdr3_aa: CASSPALVEGHEQYF

v_call: TRBV4-1
clone_size: few
d_call: TRBD1
j_call: TRBJ2-7
cdr3_nt: TGCGCCAGCAGCCAGGCTTCGACAGGGCGCTCCTACGAGCAGTACTTC
cdr3_aa: CASSQASTGRSYEQYF

v_call: TRBV29-1
clone_size: .
d_call: .
j_call: TRBJ2-7
cdr3_nt: TGCAGCGTTGAGGAGGGGCTCTACGAGCAGTACTTC
cdr3_aa: CSVEEGLYEQYF

v_call: TRBV2
clone_size: .
d_call: .
j_call: TRBJ2-7
cdr3_nt: TGTGCCAGCAGTGGGGGCGGAACGGGCCACGAGCAGTACTTC
cdr3_aa: CASSGGGTGHEQYF

v_call: TRBV9
clone_size: .
d_call: .
j_call: TRBJ2-3
cdr3_nt: TGTGCCAGCAGCGTATCTGGGACAACGGGTACGCAGTATTTT
cdr3_aa: CASSVSGTTGTQYF

v_call: TRBV6-6
clone_size: .
d_call: TRBD1
j_call: TRBJ1-1
cdr3_nt: TGTGCCAGCAGTGTGACAGGGGGCAACACTGAAGCTTTCTTT
cdr3_aa: CASSVTGGNTEAFF

v_call: TRBV5-5
clone_size: .
d_call: TRBD1
j_call: TRBJ1-1
cdr3_nt: TGTGCCAGCAGCTTCGACAGGGGGGACACTGAAGCTTTCTTT
cdr3_aa: CASSFDRGDTEAFF

v_call: TRBV2
clone_size: once
d_call: .
j_call: TRBJ1-4
cdr3_nt: TGTGCCAGCAGCGAGACTACCCTTCAGGAAAAACTGTTTTTT
cdr3_aa: CASSETTLQEKLFF

v_call: TRBV5-4
clone_size: .
d_call: TRBD2
j_call: TRBJ2-3
cdr3_nt: TGTGCCAGCAGCGCAGAGATACATCTAGCGGGGAAACCCACAGATACGCAGTATTTT
cdr3_aa: CASSAEIHLAGKPTDTQYF

v_call: TRBV6-4
clone_size: .
d_call: .
j_call: TRBJ1-2
cdr3_nt: TGTGCCAGCACCCGACGGGGGGACGGTCTTAACTATGGCTACACCTTC
cdr3_aa: CASTRRGDGLNYGYTF

v_call: TRBV7-9
clone_size: .
d_call: .
j_call: TRBJ1-2
cdr3_nt: TGTGCCAGCACCACCACTTGGAACGGAGGGGGCTACACCTTC
cdr3_aa: CASTTTWNGGGYTF

v_call: TRBV15
clone_size: .
d_call: .
j_call: TRBJ1-5
cdr3_nt: TGTGCCACCAGCAGAGATCATAGCAATCAGCCCCAGCATTTT
cdr3_aa: CATSRDHSNQPQHF

v_call: TRBV18
clone_size: .
d_call: TRBD1
j_call: TRBJ1-1
cdr3_nt: TGTGCCAGCTCACCGGGGACAGACACTGAAGCTTTCTTT
cdr3_aa: CASSPGTDTEAFF

v_call: TRBV5-1
clone_size: .
d_call: TRBD2
j_call: TRBJ2-1
cdr3_nt: TGCGCCAGCAGCTTGGGGGCGGGGGGCCTCGACTACAATGAGCAGTTCTTC
cdr3_aa: CASSLGAGGLDYNEQFF

v_call: TRBV25-1
clone_size: .
d_call: .
j_call: TRBJ1-2
cdr3_nt: TGTGCCAGCAGTGAATATGGTGGTCTGGAGGGTGGCTACACCTTC
cdr3_aa: CASSEYGGLEGGYTF

v_call: TRBV27
clone_size: .
d_call: .
j_call: TRBJ2-3
cdr3_nt: TGTGCCAGCAGTAGCGCGGGACTCGTTCCGGATACGCAGTATTTT
cdr3_aa: CASSSAGLVPDTQYF